This TCR beta chain is from a study of blood T cell repertoires in COVID-19. For the study at large: PBMCs, B-cell-depleted T cells, or T cells provided the cDNA or gDNA that made up the material.

In the source study's methods: Amplification with reference gene primers provided the estimates of nucleated cell counts. Clones were sequenced by immunoSEQ multiplex PCR, and TCRdb holds only the in-frame ones, with some missing. The V and J calls and the clone size are those of that table, but D and trimming were determined from the DNA. Here the sample spans approximately 170,000 clones, approximately 80% being singletons. Living in roughly 23 US areas, the participants were between roughly 18 and 90 years of age. Cohort 3 donors counted as recovered after two negative PCRs, clearance, or resolved symptoms. The CDR3 covers 13 residues. Trimming took 8 bases from V and 7 from J; bases not matched to a gene: 9. Germline V lookup: CDR1 MNHEY, CDR2 SVGAGI.

The chain employs TRBV6-5 and TRBJ1-2; 8 bases match TRBD1. The receptor's source is a man aged 45 to 65 who had recovered from COVID-19. The sequenced material came from PBMCs or T cells enriched from blood (not recorded which). The CDR3 DNA is TGTGCCAGCGGGGAACAGGGGGAGTTTGGCTACACCTTC. Its translation: CASGEQGEFGYTF.